Listed below are T cell receptor beta chains from one sample, sequenced in a study of CD39 and CD103 CD8 tumor-infiltrating T cells. Libraries were prepared by immunoSEQ multiplex PCR; TCRdb keeps only in-frame clonotypes and omits some of them. Among roughly 3,000 clones listed, around four fifths were seen once. Sequenced: CD39- CD103- CD8+ T cells sorted from the tumor. These receptors were collected from a human donor with head and neck squamous cell carcinoma. Both conserved end residues are part of each CDR3. D genes are given only for firm matches. Clone size appears in some rows only: once, few, many, or a class for an expanded clone.

v_gene	abundance	d_gene	j_gene	CDR3nt	CDR3aa
TRBV19	-	TRBD1	TRBJ1-6	TGTGCCAGTAGTGCACAGGGGATTTCACCCCTCCACTTT	CASSAQGISPLHF
TRBV30	-	-	TRBJ1-1	TGTGCCTGGAGTGTTATGAACACTGAAGCTTTCTTT	CAWSVMNTEAFF
TRBV30	-	-	TRBJ1-2	TGTGCCTGGAGTGTAGGTGGCGGCGATGGCTACACCTTC	CAWSVGGGDGYTF
TRBV6-4	-	TRBD1	TRBJ1-6	TGTGCCAGCAGCGCGACCCCAACCGCGGGACAGGCCCATTATGCCCTCCACTTT	CASSATPTAGQAHYALHF
TRBV10-3	-	-	TRBJ2-3	TGTGCCATCAGTGAGGGAGGTGGCACAGATACGCAGTATTTT	CAISEGGGTDTQYF
TRBV6-1	-	TRBD1	TRBJ1-2	TGTGCCAGCGAACGCAGGGGGCTTAATGGCTACACCTTC	CASERRGLNGYTF
TRBV29-1	-	-	TRBJ2-3	TGCAGCGTTGAGGGGCGCACAGATACGCAGTATTTT	CSVEGRTDTQYF
TRBV6-1	-	-	TRBJ1-2	TGTGCCAGCAGTGAAGACGAGGGTTACTATGGCTACACCTTC	CASSEDEGYYGYTF
TRBV2	-	-	TRBJ1-4	TGTGCCAGCAGGGGGGGATCTAATCCGGAAAAACTGTTTTTT	CASRGGSNPEKLFF
TRBV7-9	-	TRBD1	TRBJ1-1	TGTGCCAGCAGCCCTGGACAGGGGTGGACTGAAGCTTTCTTT	CASSPGQGWTEAFF
TRBV13	-	TRBD1	TRBJ1-2	TGTGCCAGCAGCTACGAGGGACAGGGGGCCTTTGGCTACACCTTC	CASSYEGQGAFGYTF
TRBV5-6	-	-	TRBJ2-2	TGTGCCAGCAGCTTTGCGGCGAACACCGGGGAGCTGTTTTTT	CASSFAANTGELFF
TRBV4-1	few	-	TRBJ2-7	TGCGCCAGCAGCCAAGGTATTGGCGGAACCTACGAGCAGTACTTC	CASSQGIGGTYEQYF
TRBV5-4	-	-	TRBJ2-1	TGTGCCAGCAGCTTGGCGGGGAGCTCCTACAATGAGCAGTTCTTC	CASSLAGSSYNEQFF
TRBV5-1	-	-	TRBJ1-1	TGCGCCAGCAGCTTGAGAGGCAGCCCCAGTCACGAAGCTTTCTTT	CASSLRGSPSHEAFF
TRBV6-1	few	-	TRBJ1-5	TGTGCCAGCAGTGAAGTGGGGGCGTCTAGTCAGCCCCAGCATTTT	CASSEVGASSQPQHF
TRBV6-6	-	-	TRBJ2-3	TGTGCCAGCAGATCCCGTGGCTTCGCAGATACGCAGTATTTT	CASRSRGFADTQYF
TRBV27	-	-	TRBJ2-2	TGTGCCAGCAGTTCAGTAGGGGTCGGGGAGCTGTTTTTT	CASSSVGVGELFF
TRBV6-4	-	-	TRBJ2-7	TGTGCCAGCAGTTACAATTCAAGCCGGCTCACTACCTACGAGCAGTACTTC	CASSYNSSRLTTYEQYF
TRBV2	few	-	TRBJ1-1	TGTGCCAGCAGTGAGTTGCGGGAACAGCCGTACACTGAAGCTTTCTTT	CASSELREQPYTEAFF
TRBV2	-	-	TRBJ2-1	TGTGCCAGCAGCGACGGGGAAAATGAGCAGTTCTTC	CASSDGENEQFF
TRBV14	-	-	TRBJ1-2	TGTGCCAGCAGCCAAGGATACAGAGCTAACTATGGCTACACCTTC	CASSQGYRANYGYTF
TRBV7-8	once	TRBD2	TRBJ2-5	TGTGCCAGCAGCTCTGGACTAGCGGGGGGCCAAGAGACCCAGTACTTC	CASSSGLAGGQETQYF
TRBV10-3	-	TRBD1	TRBJ1-2	TGTGCCATTCCTCAGGGGGGACAGGGGGCCGGAAATCATGGCTACACCTTC	CAIPQGGQGAGNHGYTF
TRBV5-6	-	-	TRBJ2-2	TGTGCCAGCAGCTTATTCAGGGGTCCACCCGGGGAGCTGTTTTTT	CASSLFRGPPGELFF
TRBV2	-	TRBD1	TRBJ1-2	TGTGCCAGCAGTGATCAAACGGACAGGATCTATGGCTACACCTTC	CASSDQTDRIYGYTF
TRBV5-8	-	-	TRBJ1-2	TGTGCCAGCACTAGGGGGGGGGCTCGCTATGGCTACACCTTC	CASTRGGARYGYTF
TRBV10-3	-	-	TRBJ2-2	TGTGCCATCAGTGAGGGCGGAAGCACCGGGGAGCTGTTTTTT	CAISEGGSTGELFF
TRBV27	once	TRBD2	TRBJ2-3	TGTGCCAGCAGTTTAGGGGCTAGCGGGGGGTTCACTAGCACAGATACGCAGTATTTT	CASSLGASGGFTSTDTQYF
TRBV4-2	-	TRBD1	TRBJ2-1	TGTGCCAGCAGCCAAGATTTTGCGGGGACAGGGGGAAGTGAGCAGTTCTTC	CASSQDFAGTGGSEQFF
TRBV5-1	-	-	TRBJ1-4	TGCGCCAGCAGCCCCTTGTCGGGGGGCACTAATGAAAAACTGTTTTTT	CASSPLSGGTNEKLFF
TRBV12-5	-	-	TRBJ2-2	TGTGCTAGTGGTTTGGACACCAACACCGGGGAGCTGTTTTTT	CASGLDTNTGELFF
TRBV13	-	TRBD1	TRBJ2-1	TGTGCCAGCAGCGGGGGACAGGCAAACAATGAGCAGTTCTTC	CASSGGQANNEQFF
TRBV15	-	TRBD2	TRBJ2-4	TGTGCCACCAGCTCGGGACTAGCGGGGAACATTCAGTACTTC	CATSSGLAGNIQYF
TRBV30	few	-	TRBJ2-3	TGTGCCTGGAGTATCACTGGCACAGATACGCAGTATTTT	CAWSITGTDTQYF
TRBV27	-	-	TRBJ2-2	TGTGCCAGCAGTTTAAGGGGGATGGACACCGGGGAGCTGTTTTTT	CASSLRGMDTGELFF
TRBV7-2	-	TRBD2	TRBJ2-1	TGTGCCAGCAGCTTAGTGGGGGGTAGCGGGGGAATTTACAATGAGCAGTTCTTC	CASSLVGGSGGIYNEQFF
TRBV6-1	-	-	TRBJ1-2	TGTGCCAGCAGTGAAGTACGGCGAGGAATAAACTATGGCTACACCTTC	CASSEVRRGINYGYTF
TRBV6-5	-	TRBD1	TRBJ1-5	TGTGCCAGCAGTTTGACAGGGAGCGAGGGCAATCAGCCCCAGCATTTT	CASSLTGSEGNQPQHF
TRBV5-1	-	TRBD1	TRBJ2-7	TGCGCCAGCAGCTTGGAAGGACAGGGGAGCTCCTACGAGCAGTACTTC	CASSLEGQGSSYEQYF
TRBV10-3	-	-	TRBJ1-2	TGTGCCATCAACGCAGGGAATAAGGGTGGCTACACCTTC	CAINAGNKGGYTF
TRBV7-8	-	TRBD2	TRBJ2-5	TGTGCCAGCATCCCCCGACGGGGGGAAACCCAAGAGACCCAGTACTTC	CASIPRRGETQETQYF
TRBV27	once	-	TRBJ1-5	TGTGCCAGCAGTTTAGGGCAGGGCCTGTATCAGCCCCAGCATTTT	CASSLGQGLYQPQHF
TRBV5-7	-	-	TRBJ1-2	TGTGCCAGGGGGCCTTATGGCTACACCTTC	CARGPYGYTF
TRBV6-6	-	-	TRBJ1-1	TGTGCCAGCAGTTCGGGGGGGGGCATGAACACTGAAGCTTTCTTT	CASSSGGGMNTEAFF
TRBV5-1	once	-	TRBJ1-1	TGCGCCAGCAGCGAATCCCGAGGTACTGAAGCTTTCTTT	CASSESRGTEAFF
TRBV2	once	-	TRBJ1-2	TGTGCCAGCTCTCCTCTTTTCTATGGCTACACCTTC	CASSPLFYGYTF
TRBV29-1	-	-	TRBJ1-2	TGCAGCGTTGAAGACGGGAGCACCGGGCATGGCTACACCTTC	CSVEDGSTGHGYTF
TRBV4-3	-	TRBD2	TRBJ2-5	TGCGCCAGCAGCCGGACTAGCGGGGGGTTGGAGACCCAGTACTTC	CASSRTSGGLETQYF
TRBV4-3	-	-	TRBJ2-3	TGCGCCAGCAGCCCTTACTTTGGGGGGGGCCGGTCAGATACGCAGTATTTT	CASSPYFGGGRSDTQYF
TRBV30	-	TRBD1	TRBJ1-2	TGTGCCTGGAGACAGGGGCAAGGGGGCTACACCTTC	CAWRQGQGGYTF
TRBV11-2	-	-	TRBJ1-1	TGTGCCAGCAGCCGCGAAATGAACACTGAAGCTTTCTTT	CASSREMNTEAFF
TRBV2	-	TRBD1	TRBJ2-7	TGTGCCAGCAGTGACGACAGGGAAAATTTCTCCCTGAAGGCTAGGAACGAGCAGTACTTC	CASSDDRENFSLKARNEQYF
TRBV7-9	few	TRBD2	TRBJ2-5	TGTGCCAGCAGCTTGAGGGTAGCGGGGCCTCAAGAGACCCAGTACTTC	CASSLRVAGPQETQYF
TRBV15	few	-	TRBJ2-1	TGTGCCACCAGCAGAGATTTAGTCGGGAATGAGCAGTTCTTC	CATSRDLVGNEQFF
TRBV27	-	TRBD2	TRBJ2-7	TGTGCCAGCAGCCCGGCCCCAGCGGGGGGGCCGCGGGAGCAGTACTTC	CASSPAPAGGPREQYF
TRBV5-1	-	-	TRBJ1-3	TGCGCCAGCAGCCCGGACTTTTACTCTGGAAACACCATATATTTT	CASSPDFYSGNTIYF
TRBV30	-	TRBD1	TRBJ1-5	TGTGCCTGGAGCCTGGGACAGGGTTATCAGCCCCAGCATTTT	CAWSLGQGYQPQHF
TRBV13	-	TRBD1	TRBJ1-1	TGTGCCAGCAGCTTGACAGGGGGCACTGAAGCTTTCTTT	CASSLTGGTEAFF